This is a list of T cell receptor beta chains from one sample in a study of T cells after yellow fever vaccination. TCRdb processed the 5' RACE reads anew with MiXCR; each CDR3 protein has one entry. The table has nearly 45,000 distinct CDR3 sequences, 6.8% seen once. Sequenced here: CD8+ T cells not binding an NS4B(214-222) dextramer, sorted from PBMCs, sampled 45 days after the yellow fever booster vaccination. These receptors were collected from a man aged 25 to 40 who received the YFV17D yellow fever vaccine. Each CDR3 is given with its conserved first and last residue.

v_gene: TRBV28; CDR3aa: CASSQQGIRASDTQYF
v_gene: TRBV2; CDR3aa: CASRVPPYGGYYEQYF
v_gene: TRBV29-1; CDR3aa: CSAEVGGNYGYTF
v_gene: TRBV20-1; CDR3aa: CSARVSGREVETQYF
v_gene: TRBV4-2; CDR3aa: CASSQEWASGYNEQFF
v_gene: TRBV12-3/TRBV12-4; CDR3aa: CASSLSLLSGELFF
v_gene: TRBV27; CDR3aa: CASSLIGFQETQYF
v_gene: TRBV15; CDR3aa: CATSSENNEQFF
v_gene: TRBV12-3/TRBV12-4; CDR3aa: CASKSGLARTYEQYF
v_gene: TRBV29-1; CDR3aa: CSVEWRAGATFNEQFF
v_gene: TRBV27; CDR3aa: CASSPTGIAPYEQYF
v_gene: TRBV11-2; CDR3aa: CASSLGPGLAPFETQYF
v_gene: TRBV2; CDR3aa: CAITRQGRNYEQYF
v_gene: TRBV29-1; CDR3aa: CSGEVGDNEQFF
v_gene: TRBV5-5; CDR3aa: CASSLWGSGELFF
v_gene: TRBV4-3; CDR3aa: CASSQETDTDTQYF
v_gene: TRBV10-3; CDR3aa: CAISDPPENTEAFF
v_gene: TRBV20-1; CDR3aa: CSAGGGGLPEAFF
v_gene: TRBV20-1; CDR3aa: CSAREAGGSYNEQFF
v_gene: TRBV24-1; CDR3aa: CATSDDNNYNEQFF
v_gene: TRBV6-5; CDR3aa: CASSYSMADYTGELFF
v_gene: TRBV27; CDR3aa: CASRGGGISPLHF
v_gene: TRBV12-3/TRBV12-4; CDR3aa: CASSLAGFTDTQYF